The present entry profiles one T cell receptor (beta chain) with its context. The sample holds other DNA sequences that translate to the same CDR3. CDR3 length: 12 residues. Looked up from germline, CDR1 is SQVTM and CDR2 is ANQGSEA. Trimming cost V 6 bases and J 3 bases, with 8 bases left between them. This record belongs to a study of control samples from healthy donors and cancer patients. Profiling relied on immunoSEQ multiplex PCR, and the TCRdb table lists in-frame clones only, not all of them. The sample lists nearly 200,000 clones, about 89% seen once, with about 2% in the top ten. The sample taken for sequencing was blood. The TCR sequence derives from a man younger than 45 in good health. The chain joins TRBV29-1 to TRBJ1-4, with D perhaps matching TRBD1 (6 bases). For the CDR3, the DNA is TGCAGCGTAAGGACAGCTAATGAAAAACTGTTTTTT. Translating it yields CSVRTANEKLFF.